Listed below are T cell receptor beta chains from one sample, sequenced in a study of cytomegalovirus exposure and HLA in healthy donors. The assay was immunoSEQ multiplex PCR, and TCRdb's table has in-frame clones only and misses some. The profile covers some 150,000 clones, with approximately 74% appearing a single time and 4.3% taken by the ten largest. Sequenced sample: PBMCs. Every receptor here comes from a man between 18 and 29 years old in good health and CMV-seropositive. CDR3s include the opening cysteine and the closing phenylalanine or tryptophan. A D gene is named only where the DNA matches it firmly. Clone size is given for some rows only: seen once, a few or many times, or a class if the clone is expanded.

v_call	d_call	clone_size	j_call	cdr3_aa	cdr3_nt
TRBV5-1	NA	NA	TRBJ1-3	CASSLTSSGNTIYF	TGCGCCAGCAGCTTGACATCCTCTGGAAACACCATATATTTT
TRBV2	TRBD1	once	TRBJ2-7	CASSNRGASSGEQYF	TGTGCCAGCAGTAACAGGGGCGCATCTTCTGGGGAGCAGTACTTC
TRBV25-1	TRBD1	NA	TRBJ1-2	CASSELGQGVTYGYTF	TGTGCCAGCAGTGAATTGGGACAGGGAGTAACCTATGGCTACACCTTC
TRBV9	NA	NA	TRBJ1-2	CASSATGQIFYGYTF	TGTGCCAGCAGCGCAACTGGACAGATATTTTATGGCTACACCTTC
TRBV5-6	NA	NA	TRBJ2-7	CASSLDRYYEQYF	TGTGCCAGCAGCTTGGACAGATACTACGAGCAGTACTTC
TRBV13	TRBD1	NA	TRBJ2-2	CASSPRQGKIVGELFF	TGTGCCAGCAGCCCCCGACAGGGAAAAATAGTCGGGGAGCTGTTTTTT
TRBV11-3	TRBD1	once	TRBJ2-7	CASSTGQGGRTREQYF	TGTGCCAGCAGCACGGGACAGGGAGGGAGGACCCGCGAGCAGTACTTC
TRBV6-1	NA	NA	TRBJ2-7	CASILTPQLREQYF	TGTGCCAGCATTCTCACACCTCAACTACGCGAGCAGTACTTC
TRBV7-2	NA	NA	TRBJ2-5	CASSWAAQETQYF	TGTGCCAGCAGCTGGGCAGCCCAAGAGACCCAGTACTTC
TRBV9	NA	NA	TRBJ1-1	CASSVVRSTEAFF	TGTGCCAGCAGCGTAGTTCGGAGCACTGAAGCTTTCTTT
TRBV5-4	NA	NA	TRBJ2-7	CASSLVGYEQYF	TGTGCCAGCAGCTTGGTCGGCTACGAGCAGTACTTC
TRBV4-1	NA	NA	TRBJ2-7	CASSHPYGADTAYEQYF	TGCGCCAGCAGCCACCCCTACGGCGCAGATACAGCCTACGAGCAGTACTTC
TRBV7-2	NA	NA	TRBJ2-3	CASSLLVGTITDTQYF	TGTGCCAGCAGCTTATTGGTGGGGACAATCACAGATACGCAGTATTTT
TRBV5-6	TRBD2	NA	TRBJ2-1	CASSYTSGVSYNEQFF	TGTGCCAGCAGCTACACTAGCGGGGTTAGTTACAATGAGCAGTTCTTC
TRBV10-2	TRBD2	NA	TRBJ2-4	CASTPGRLAGGIAKNIQYF	TGCGCCAGCACCCCAGGGCGACTAGCGGGGGGAATAGCCAAAAACATTCAGTACTTC
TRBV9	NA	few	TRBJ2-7	CASSTREVYDEQYF	TGTGCCAGCAGCACCAGGGAGGTTTACGACGAGCAGTACTTC
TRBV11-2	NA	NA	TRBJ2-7	CASSLALYYEQYF	TGTGCCAGCAGCTTAGCCCTCTACTACGAGCAGTACTTC
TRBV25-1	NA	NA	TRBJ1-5	CASSVGGGNQPQHF	TGTGCCAGCAGTGTAGGGGGGGGCAATCAGCCCCAGCATTTT
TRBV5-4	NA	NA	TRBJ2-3	CASSLGGQQWDTQYF	TGTGCCAGCAGCTTGGGGGGGCAGCAGTGGGATACGCAGTATTTT
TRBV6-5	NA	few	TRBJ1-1	CASSRPDRHTEAFF	TGTGCCAGCAGTCGCCCGGACAGACACACTGAAGCTTTCTTT
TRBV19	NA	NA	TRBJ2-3	CASSTLRGSASTDTQYF	TGTGCCAGTAGCACCCTTCGGGGTTCGGCTAGCACAGATACGCAGTATTTT
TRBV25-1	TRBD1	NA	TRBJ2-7	CASSDSNPGTGSYEQYF	TGTGCCAGCAGTGATTCCAACCCGGGGACAGGGTCCTACGAGCAGTACTTC
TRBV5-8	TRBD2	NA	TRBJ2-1	CASSLRLAGYNEQFF	TGTGCCAGCAGCTTGAGGCTAGCGGGTTACAATGAGCAGTTCTTC
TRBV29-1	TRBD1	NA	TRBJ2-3	CSVRGQGTDTQYF	TGCAGCGTGAGGGGACAGGGCACAGATACGCAGTATTTT
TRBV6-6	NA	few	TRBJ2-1	CASSPGTHEQFF	TGTGCCAGCAGTCCGGGGACTCATGAGCAGTTCTTC
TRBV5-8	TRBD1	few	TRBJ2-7	CASSPWDRVAYEQYF	TGTGCCAGCAGCCCCTGGGACAGGGTGGCCTACGAGCAGTACTTC
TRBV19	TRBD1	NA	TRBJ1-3	CASQVEQGFGNTIYF	TGTGCCAGCCAGGTTGAACAGGGGTTCGGAAACACCATATATTTT
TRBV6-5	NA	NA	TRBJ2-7	CASRPTGGGYEQYF	TGTGCCAGCAGGCCAACAGGGGGGGGATACGAGCAGTACTTC
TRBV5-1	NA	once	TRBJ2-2	CASSLQGGSHGELFF	TGCGCCAGCAGCTTGCAGGGGGGTTCTCACGGGGAGCTGTTTTTT
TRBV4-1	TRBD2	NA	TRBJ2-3	CASSQHRTSGSTDTQYF	TGCGCCAGCAGCCAACATAGGACTAGCGGGAGTACAGATACGCAGTATTTT
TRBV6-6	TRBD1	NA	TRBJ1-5	CASSTGQGGQPQHF	TGTGCCAGCAGTACCGGACAGGGCGGTCAGCCCCAGCATTTT
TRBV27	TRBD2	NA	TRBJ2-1	CARGKPGLAGEYNEQFF	TGTGCCAGGGGTAAACCGGGACTAGCGGGTGAGTACAATGAGCAGTTCTTC
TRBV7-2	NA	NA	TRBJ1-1	CASSTGLSTEAFF	TGTGCCAGCAGCACAGGGTTATCCACTGAAGCTTTCTTT
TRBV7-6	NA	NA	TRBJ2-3	CASSLAPWEDNTDTQYF	TGTGCCAGCAGCTTAGCGCCGTGGGAGGACAACACAGATACGCAGTATTTT
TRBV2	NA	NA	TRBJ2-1	CASRGGPYNEQFF	TGTGCCAGCAGAGGGGGACCCTACAATGAGCAGTTCTTC
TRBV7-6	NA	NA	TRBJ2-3	CASSLGERTDTQYF	TGTGCCAGCAGCTTAGGGGAGCGCACAGATACGCAGTATTTT
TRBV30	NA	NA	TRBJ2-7	CAWIRDNFSYEQYF	TGTGCCTGGATTCGGGACAACTTCTCCTACGAGCAGTACTTC
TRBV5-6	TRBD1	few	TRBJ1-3	CASSPVPGQGSSSGNTIYF	TGTGCCAGCAGCCCCGTCCCGGGACAGGGATCGAGCTCTGGAAACACCATATATTTT